This T cell receptor beta chain came from a study of T cells in Graves' hyperthyroidism and ophthalmopathy. This clonotype appeared a few times. Its antigen remains unknown. V dropped 1 base and J dropped 4 bases, with 13 bases sitting between them. This CDR3 comprises 15 residues. CDR1 and CDR2 (germline): LGHDT, YNNKEL (reference sequence). The study's findings and limits: Blood also showed most of the thyroid clonotypes that were expanded above 0.001.

Amplification of TCR beta CDR3 regions used RNA as the template. When the TCR CDR3 underwent first-round RT-PCR, the HTBI primer set was used. In TCRdb, the multiplex PCR reads were re-called with MiXCR into one record per CDR3 protein. The table shows about 740,000 distinct CDR3 sequences, with about 15% occurring only once. Hyperthyroidism patients were newly diagnosed, had disease duration under 2 months, and were aged 18 to 65 years. The source is a woman aged 18-30 years with Graves' hyperthyroidism. The rearrangement uses TRBV3-1 and TRBJ1-1; perhaps TRBD1 as D (5 bases). Sequenced material: blood. The CDR3 loop reads CASSQVVGVRTEAFF. As DNA, the CDR3 is TGTGCCAGCAGCCAAGTCGTAGGGGTCCGCACTGAAGCTTTCTTT. The entire variable domain, with the rest obtained from reference TRBV3-1 and TRBJ1-1, is as follows: DTAVSQTPKYLVTQMGNDKSIKCEQNLGHDTMYWYKQDSKKFLKIMFSYNNKELIINETVPNRFSPKSPDKAHLNLHINSLELGDSAVYFCASSQVVGVRTEAFFGQGTRLTVV.